The T cell receptor (beta chain) under discussion was sequenced for a study of OX40 agonist ivuxolimab in advanced cancers. This CDR3 has 10 residues. V was clipped by 5 bases and J by 3 bases, with 4 bases between them. CDR1 SQVTM and CDR2 ANQGSEA come from the germline V gene. The protocol was immunoSEQ multiplex PCR, while the TCRdb copy is restricted to in-frame clones and leaves out a portion. The repertoire holds tens of thousands of clones, with 65% to 85% as singletons. In its sample, this clone was seen a few times. This TCR was recovered from an adult with an advanced solid tumor such as melanoma, head and neck, liver or kidney cancer. Sample: CD4+ or CD8+ T cells sorted from blood, taken in a trial of the OX40 agonist ivuxolimab. The genes are TRBV29-1 and TRBJ2-5; D gene unclear. Written as DNA, the CDR3 is TGCAGCGTTATTGAAGAGACCCAGTACTTC. Amino acid sequence: CSVIEETQYF.